This TCR beta chain was found in a study of blood T cell repertoires in COVID-19. Original methodology: Quantification of nucleated cells was approximated via reference gene primer amplification. Produced via immunoSEQ multiplex PCR; TCRdb's table is partial and in-frame only. That table furnishes V, J and clone size, whereas the DNA furnished D and trimming. Of about 400,000 clones in the sample, approximately 90% were seen once. The CDR3 is 15 amino acids. J gave up 4 bases and V 3 bases, and 7 bases lay outside the gene matches. Germline V gene sequence: CDR1 MNHEY, CDR2 SMNVEV (reference sequence).

This TCR derives from a young woman with acute COVID-19. Sequenced sample: PBMCs or T cells enriched from blood (not recorded which). The chain has TRBV27 and TRBJ2-7; 9 positions agree with TRBD1. This CDR3 is CASSFSGQGGYEQYF. As DNA, the CDR3 is TGTGCCAGCAGTTTTTCGGGACAGGGTGGTTACGAGCAGTACTTC.